The 21 T cell receptor beta chains reported below all come from one sample, sequenced in a study of OX40 agonist ivuxolimab in advanced cancers. Libraries were prepared through the immunoSEQ multiplex PCR assay. TCRdb re-hosts the immuneACCESS table, in-frame sequences only. Its copies lack some clones; in the studies checked, an unresolved V gene accounts for under half of them, and the cause for the rest is not known. This sample has 13,000 to 15,000 clones in its table, and more than 85% of those were observed once. Of the sample, 65% to 70% falls within the top ten clones. Sequenced material: CD4+ or CD8+ T cells sorted from blood, taken in a trial of the OX40 agonist ivuxolimab. These receptors originate from an adult with an advanced solid tumor such as melanoma, head and neck, liver or kidney cancer.

This clone has only one observation. This chain joins TRBV4-1 and TRBJ1-3; D perhaps matches TRBD1 (5 bases). In germline, CDR1 is MGHRA, CDR2 YSYEKL. Trimming pared 8 bases from V and 2 bases from J, leaving 13 bases between. The CDR3 runs to 14 residues. CDR3 residues: CASLSQGTGNTIYF. In DNA form, the CDR3 reads TGCGCCAGCCTATCTCAGGGAACTGGAAACACCATATATTTT.

The chain carries TRBV7-9 and TRBJ1-2; possible D gene TRBD1, 5 bases. The CDR3 runs to 15 residues. Trimming cost V 2 bases and J 4 bases, with 14 bases left between them. CDR1 is SEHNR and CDR2 is FQNEAQ in the germline V gene (reference sequence). This CDR3 reads CASSLPGSGGYGYTF. CDR3 DNA: TGTGCCAGCAGCTTACCGGGATCCGGGGGCTATGGCTACACCTTC.

The chain is built from TRBV4-1 and TRBJ1-6; TRBD1 aligns across 7 bases. V lost 1 base, J lost 10 bases, and 10 bases stayed unmatched. The V gene's germline CDR1 is MGHRA and CDR2 YSYEKL. The CDR3 has 16 amino acids. Written as DNA, the CDR3 is TGCGCCAGCAGCCAAGTCCGCGACAGGGTGGGCTCACCCCTCCACTTT. Its protein is CASSQVRDRVGSPLHF.

This chain connects TRBV2 to TRBJ2-1, with 12 bases fitting TRBD2. The CDR3 contains 15 residues. With V trimmed by 1 base and J by 8 bases, 3 bases remained unmatched. Germline V gene lookup returns CDR1 SNHLY and CDR2 FYNNEI. The CDR3 region has the DNA TGTGCCAGCAGTGAAGGGACTAGCGGGAACGATGAGCAGTTCTTC. Protein: CASSEGTSGNDEQFF.

There are a few counts of this clone. This CDR3 is CASSQESLNTEAFF. The DNA of the CDR3 is TGCGCCAGCAGCCAAGAGTCCCTGAACACTGAAGCTTTCTTT. The chain uses TRBV4-3 and TRBJ1-1, with D unclear. Per the germline V gene, CDR1 is LGHNA and CDR2 is YSLEER. CDR3 length: 14 amino acids. Trimming removed 0 bases from V and 0 bases from J, with 5 bases in between.

The gene calls are TRBV11-3 and TRBJ2-7; 8 nucleotides line up with TRBD1. From germline, CDR1 is SGHNT and CDR2 YENEEA. Trimming cost V 2 bases and J 2 bases; bases outside gene matches: 2. The CDR3 has 14 residues. CDR3 sequence: CASSLLQGAYEQYF. The CDR3 DNA reads TGTGCCAGCAGCTTATTACAGGGGGCCTACGAGCAGTACTTC. The complete variable domain, with remaining parts taken from reference TRBV11-3 and TRBJ2-7, reads EAGVVQSPRYKIIEKKQPVAFWCNPISGHNTLYWYLQNLGQGPELLIRYENEEAVDDSQLPKDRFSAERLKGVDSTLKIQPAELGDSAVYLCASSLLQGAYEQYFGPGTRLTVT.

The chain combines TRBV5-4 with TRBJ2-7; TRBD1 is a possible D gene (6 bases). This CDR3 has 15 residues. The germline V and J ends were trimmed by 4 bases and 2 bases, with 16 bases remaining between them. Germline V gene data show CDR1 as SGHNT and CDR2 as YYREEE (reference sequence). CDR3 DNA: TGTGCCAGCAGCCCGGACTCCTCAGGGGCCTACGAGCAGTACTTC. It codes for CASSPDSSGAYEQYF. The full variable domain, completed using reference TRBV5-4 and TRBJ2-7, is ETGVTQSPTHLIKTRGQQVTLRCSSQSGHNTVSWYQQALGQGPQFIFQYYREEENGRGNFPPRFSGLQFPNYSSELNVNALELDDSALYLCASSPDSSGAYEQYFGPGTRLTVT.

DNA of the CDR3: TGTGCCAGCAGCTTTAGACTCGTACCTCAAGAGACCCAGTACTTC. This gives the protein CASSFRLVPQETQYF. The chain couples TRBV7-2 to TRBJ2-5; no clear D. V was trimmed by 3 bases and J by 2 bases, leaving 13 bases between them. Germline-derived CDR1 and CDR2 are SGHTA and FQGNSA. The CDR3 has 15 residues.

This rearrangement joins TRBV19 to TRBJ2-5; the D gene could be TRBD1 or TRBD2 (5 bases each). The J call is doubtful: the DNA matches TRBJ2-7 better. CDR3 length equals 13 residues. Germline CDR1 and CDR2: LNHDA and SQIVND (reference sequence). The CDR3 here is CASSIWGSYEQYF. As DNA, the CDR3 is TGTGCCAGTAGTATTTGGGGGTCCTACGAGCAGTACTTC.

To note about this clone: The junction departs from the called germline gene at one end, perhaps through a read error. The V and J genes are TRBV6-5 and TRBJ2-2, with 9 bases fitting TRBD2. The CDR3 spans 16 residues. Germline V CDR1 and CDR2: MNHEY, SVGAGI. The CDR3 is CASSHSAGGPAGELFF. DNA for the CDR3: TGTGCCAGCAGTCACTCGGCGGGAGGGCCCGCCGGGGAGCTGTTTTTT.

The chain couples TRBV9 to TRBJ2-2; TRBD1 matches 10 bases. CDR1 SGDLS and CDR2 YYNGEE come from the germline V gene. The CDR3 consists of 15 residues. The ends lost 8 bases at V and 6 bases at J; junction bases unmatched: 10. The CDR3 coding sequence is TGTGCCAGTGGGACCGGGACAGGGGTGGCCGGGGAGCTGTTTTTT. Its protein product is CASGTGTGVAGELFF. Filled out from reference TRBV9 and TRBJ2-2, the complete variable domain reads DSGVTQTPKHLITATGQRVTLRCSPRSGDLSVYWYQQSLDQGLQFLIQYYNGEERAKGNILERFSAQQFPDLHSELNLSSLELGDSALYFCASGTGTGVAGELFFGEGSRLTVL.

The V gene is TRBV6-5, the J gene TRBJ2-5; TRBD1 or TRBD2 may be the D gene (5 bases each). The CDR3 has 15 amino acids. Trimming cost V 0 bases and J 2 bases, with 10 bases left between them. The germline V gene has CDR1 MNHEY and CDR2 SVGAGI. As DNA, the CDR3 is TGTGCCAGCAGTTACTCGGGGGAAGGGCAAGAGACCCAGTACTTC. This codes for CASSYSGEGQETQYF.

This clone was seen once. The chain combines TRBV9 with TRBJ2-1; 10 nucleotides align to TRBD2. The CDR3 is 15 residues long. The germline V gene has CDR1 SGDLS and CDR2 YYNGEE. Trimming at V came to 3 bases and at J to 6 bases, leaving 6 bases not matched to a gene. As DNA, the CDR3 is TGTGCCAGCAGCGCCGGGACTAGCGCCGCCAATGAGCAGTTCTTC. This gives the protein CASSAGTSAANEQFF.

The chain employs TRBV4-3 and TRBJ1-3; D is unresolved. This CDR3 is built from 16 residues. V lost 0 bases and J lost 0, with 9 bases in between. CDR1 LGHNA and CDR2 YSLEER come from the germline V gene. The CDR3 is CASSQDWGSSGNTIYF. Here the CDR3 DNA reads TGCGCCAGCAGCCAAGATTGGGGTTCCTCTGGAAACACCATATATTTT.

The chain recombines TRBV7-3 with TRBJ1-1; D uncertain. The V and J ends lost 3 bases and 5 bases respectively, with 4 bases between them. This CDR3 region has 11 residues. Germline lookup yields CDR1 SGHTA and CDR2 FQGTGA. CDR3 sequence: CASSFGTEAFF. CDR3 nucleotide sequence: TGTGCCAGCAGCTTCGGGACTGAAGCTTTCTTT.

The chain recombines TRBV4-2 with TRBJ2-2, with 8 nucleotides matching TRBD1. This CDR3 has 17 amino acids. Per germline, CDR1 LGHNA and CDR2 YNFKEQ. With 2 bases clipped from V and 1 base from J, the junction kept 6 bases outside the gene matches. For the CDR3, the DNA is TGTGCCAGCAGCCAATGGACAGGGATGGAGAACACCGGGGAGCTGTTTTTT. Translation: CASSQWTGMENTGELFF.

The V call is TRBV2, the J call TRBJ2-3, with 11 positions matching TRBD2. This CDR3 contains 17 residues. V dropped 7 bases and J dropped 1; count of bases not matched to a gene: 10. Germline assignment: CDR1 SNHLY and CDR2 FYNNEI. The CDR3 sequence: CASNLLSSGRGTDTQYF. CDR3 sequence (DNA): TGTGCCAGCAATCTCCTAAGTAGCGGGAGGGGCACAGATACGCAGTATTTT.

The rearrangement joins TRBV7-9 to TRBJ2-1; no reliable D call. Trimming left V 3 bases short and J 16 bases short, with 16 bases between. The CDR3 sequence is 12 residues long. Per the germline V gene, CDR1 is SEHNR and CDR2 is FQNEAQ (reference sequence). DNA of the CDR3: TGTGCCAGCAGCTTGTTACGCGAGGAACGATTCTTC. It specifies CASSLLREERFF.

The V gene is TRBV7-8, the J gene TRBJ2-7; D gene ambiguous. Germline V gene data show CDR1 as SGHVS and CDR2 as FQNEAQ. Trimming cost V 8 bases and J 4 bases, with 12 bases left between them. The CDR3 extends over 12 amino acids. CDR3 sequence (DNA): TGTGCCAGCTCAGTGGGTTCTTACGAGCAGTACTTC. It encodes CASSVGSYEQYF.

The V and J genes are TRBV30 and TRBJ2-7; 9 bases are a match to TRBD1. This CDR3 has 14 amino acids. V was pared by 0 bases and J by 3 bases, with 3 bases of the junction left unmatched. CDR1 and CDR2 from the germline V gene are GTSNPN and SVGIG (reference sequence). The CDR3 region is CAWSVGTGYYEQYF. CDR3 bases: TGTGCCTGGAGTGTAGGGACAGGGTACTACGAGCAGTACTTC.

V usage is TRBV27 and J usage is TRBJ2-1, with TRBD2 as a possible D gene (6 bases). V lost 4 bases and J lost 2, with 15 bases in between. This CDR3 comprises 16 residues. Germline V lookup: CDR1 MNHEY, CDR2 SMNVEV (reference sequence). CDR3 sequence (DNA): TGTGCCAGCAGTTCAAATTCGGGAGTCGCCTACAATGAGCAGTTCTTC. It yields the protein CASSSNSGVAYNEQFF.